This T cell receptor (beta chain) was retrieved from a study of blood T cell repertoires in COVID-19. The wider study: Material from acute and convalescent COVID-19 was sourced from the United States, Italy and Spain. From T cells, B-cell-depleted T cells, or PBMCs came the material, which was cDNA or gDNA.

The table lists this clone with a few counts. Trimming shortened V by 2 bases and J by 4 bases, and 3 bases separated the two germline ends. Per the germline V gene, CDR1 is MNHEY and CDR2 is SVGEGT. The CDR3 runs to 11 residues. Original processing notes: Amplification of reference gene primers was used by the study to estimate nucleated cell counts. The data were produced by immunoSEQ multiplex PCR, yet TCRdb's version contains in-frame clones alone and is incomplete. The DNA gave D and trimming, while V, J and clone size come from that table. The sample has about 81,000 clones; around 96% are singletons.

The source of this sequence is a human donor with active COVID-19. The donor label of this sample is uncertain. This chain uses TRBV6-2 or TRBV6-3 with TRBJ2-7; D call uncertain. Material: peripheral blood. Here the CDR3 reads CASSYRYEQYF. The CDR3 coding sequence is TGTGCCAGCAGTTACCGGTACGAGCAGTACTTC.